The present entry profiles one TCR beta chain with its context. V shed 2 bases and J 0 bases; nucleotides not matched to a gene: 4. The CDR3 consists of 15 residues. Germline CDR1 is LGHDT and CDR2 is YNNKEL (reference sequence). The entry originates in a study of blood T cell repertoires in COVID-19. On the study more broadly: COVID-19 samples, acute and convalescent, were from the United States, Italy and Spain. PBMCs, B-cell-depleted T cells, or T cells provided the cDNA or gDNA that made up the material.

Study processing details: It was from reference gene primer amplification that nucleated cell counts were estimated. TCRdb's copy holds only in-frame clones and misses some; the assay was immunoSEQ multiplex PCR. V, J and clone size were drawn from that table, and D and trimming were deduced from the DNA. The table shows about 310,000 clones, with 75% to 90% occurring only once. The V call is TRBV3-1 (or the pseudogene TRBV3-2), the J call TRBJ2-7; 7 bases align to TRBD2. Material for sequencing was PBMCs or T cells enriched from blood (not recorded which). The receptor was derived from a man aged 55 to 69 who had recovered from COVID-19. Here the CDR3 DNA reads TGTGCCAGCAGCCAACCCAGCGGGATCTCCTACGAGCAGTACTTC. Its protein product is CASSQPSGISYEQYF.